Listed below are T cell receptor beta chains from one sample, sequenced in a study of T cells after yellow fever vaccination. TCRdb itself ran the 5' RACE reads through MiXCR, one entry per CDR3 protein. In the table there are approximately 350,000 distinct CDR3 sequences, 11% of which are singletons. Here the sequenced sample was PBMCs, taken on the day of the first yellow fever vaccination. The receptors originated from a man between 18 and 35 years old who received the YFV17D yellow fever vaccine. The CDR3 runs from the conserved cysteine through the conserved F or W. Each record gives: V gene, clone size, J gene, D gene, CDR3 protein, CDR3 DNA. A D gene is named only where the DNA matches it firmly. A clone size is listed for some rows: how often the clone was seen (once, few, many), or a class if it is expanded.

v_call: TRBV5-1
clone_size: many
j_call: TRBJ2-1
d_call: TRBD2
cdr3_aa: CASSRLAGGLRSYNEQFF
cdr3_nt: TGCGCCAGCAGCCGACTAGCGGGGGGCCTTCGCTCCTACAATGAGCAGTTCTTC

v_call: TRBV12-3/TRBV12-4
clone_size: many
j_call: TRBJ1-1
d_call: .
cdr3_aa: CASSLWRGNTEAFF
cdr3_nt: TGTGCCAGCAGTTTATGGCGCGGGAACACTGAAGCTTTCTTT

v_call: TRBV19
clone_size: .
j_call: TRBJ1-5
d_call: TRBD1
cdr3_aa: CASSREGASNQPQHF
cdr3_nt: TGTGCCAGTAGTAGGGAGGGGGCGAGCAATCAGCCCCAGCATTTT

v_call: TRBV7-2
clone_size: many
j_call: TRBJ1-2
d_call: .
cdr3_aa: CASSLATGQGGGYGYTF
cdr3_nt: TGTGCCAGCAGCTTAGCGACTGGCCAGGGAGGCGGCTATGGCTACACCTTC

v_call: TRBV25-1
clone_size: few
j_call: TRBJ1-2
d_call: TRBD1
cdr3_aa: CASRPGTGAKGYGYTF
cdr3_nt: TGTGCCAGCAGGCCCGGGACAGGGGCCAAGGGGTATGGCTACACCTTC

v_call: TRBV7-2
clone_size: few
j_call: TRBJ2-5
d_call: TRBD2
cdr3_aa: CASSLMTSEETQYF
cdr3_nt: TGTGCCAGCAGTCTCATGACTAGCGAAGAGACCCAGTACTTC

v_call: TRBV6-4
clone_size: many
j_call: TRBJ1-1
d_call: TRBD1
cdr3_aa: CASSTILPRYPGQGAEAFF
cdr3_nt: TGTGCCAGCAGCACTATTCTCCCTAGATATCCGGGACAGGGGGCTGAAGCTTTCTTT

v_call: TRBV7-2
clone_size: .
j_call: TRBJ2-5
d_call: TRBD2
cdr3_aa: CASSLGGLVSETQYF
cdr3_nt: TGTGCCAGCAGCTTAGGGGGACTAGTCTCGGAGACCCAGTACTTC

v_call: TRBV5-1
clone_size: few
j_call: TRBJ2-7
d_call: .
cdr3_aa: CASAPGDSSYEQYF
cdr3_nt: TGCGCCAGCGCCCCGGGGGATAGCTCCTACGAGCAGTACTTC

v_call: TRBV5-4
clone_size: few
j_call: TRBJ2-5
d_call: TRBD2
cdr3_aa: CAMGGGQETQYF
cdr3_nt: TGTGCCATGGGGGGGGGACAAGAGACCCAGTACTTC

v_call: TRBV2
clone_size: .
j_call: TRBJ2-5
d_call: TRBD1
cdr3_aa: CASTATGAQETQYF
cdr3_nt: TGTGCCAGCACGGCGACAGGGGCCCAAGAGACCCAGTACTTC

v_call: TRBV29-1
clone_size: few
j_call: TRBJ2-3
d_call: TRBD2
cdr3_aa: CSVRSGGTADTQYF
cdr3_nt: TGCAGCGTCCGTAGCGGGGGAACGGCAGATACGCAGTATTTT

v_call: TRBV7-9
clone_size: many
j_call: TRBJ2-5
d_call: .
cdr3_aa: CASSSDGTGLWETQYF
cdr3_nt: TGTGCCAGCAGCTCAGACGGTACAGGGCTCTGGGAGACCCAGTACTTC

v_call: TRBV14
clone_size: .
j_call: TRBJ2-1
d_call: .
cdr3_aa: CASSQDQAYNEQFF
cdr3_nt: TGTGCCAGCAGCCAAGATCAGGCTTACAATGAGCAGTTCTTC

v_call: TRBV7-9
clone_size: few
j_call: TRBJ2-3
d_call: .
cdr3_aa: CASSPMVRTDTQYF
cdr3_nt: TGTGCCAGCAGCCCAATGGTCCGCACAGATACGCAGTATTTT

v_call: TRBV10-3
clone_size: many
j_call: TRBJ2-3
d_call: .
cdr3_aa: CAISVQGRGTDTQYF
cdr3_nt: TGTGCCATCAGTGTCCAGGGTAGAGGCACAGATACGCAGTATTTT

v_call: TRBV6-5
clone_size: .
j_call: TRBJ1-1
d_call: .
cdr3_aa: CASSHPTDDRKREAFF
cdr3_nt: TGTGCCAGCAGTCACCCTACGGATGACAGGAAAAGGGAAGCTTTCTTT

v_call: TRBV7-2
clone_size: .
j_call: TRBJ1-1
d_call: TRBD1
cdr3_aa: CASSRDRGGGAFF
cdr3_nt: TGTGCCAGCAGCCGGGACAGGGGCGGAGGGGCTTTCTTT

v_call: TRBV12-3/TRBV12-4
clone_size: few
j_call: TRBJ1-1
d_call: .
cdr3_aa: CASSSSRHAGDAFF
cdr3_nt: TGTGCCAGCAGTTCATCAAGACACGCCGGGGATGCTTTCTTT

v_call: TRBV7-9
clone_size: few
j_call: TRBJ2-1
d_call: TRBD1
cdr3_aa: CASSLGDRGHGEQFF
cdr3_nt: TGTGCCAGCAGCTTAGGGGACAGGGGGCATGGTGAGCAGTTCTTC

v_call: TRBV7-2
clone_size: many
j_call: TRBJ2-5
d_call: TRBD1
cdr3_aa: CASSSLDRAETQYF
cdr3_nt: TGTGCCAGCAGCTCCCTGGACAGGGCCGAGACCCAGTACTTC

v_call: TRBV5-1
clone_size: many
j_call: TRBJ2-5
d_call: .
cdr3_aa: CASSSQGRGGDETQYF
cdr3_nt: TGCGCCAGCAGCTCCCAGGGTCGAGGGGGTGACGAGACCCAGTACTTC

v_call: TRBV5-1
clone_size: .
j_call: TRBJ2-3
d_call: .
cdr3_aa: CASSLAPGAADTQYF
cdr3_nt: TGCGCCAGCAGCTTGGCTCCGGGAGCGGCAGATACGCAGTATTTT

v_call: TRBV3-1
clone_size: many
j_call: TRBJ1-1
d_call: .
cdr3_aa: CASSQDREGGVTEAFF
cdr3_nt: TGTGCCAGCAGCCAAGATCGTGAAGGGGGAGTCACTGAAGCTTTCTTT

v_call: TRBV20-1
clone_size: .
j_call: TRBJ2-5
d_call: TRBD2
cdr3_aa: CSARLPTSGGETQYF
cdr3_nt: TGCAGTGCCCGACTTCCGACTAGCGGGGGAGAGACCCAGTACTTC

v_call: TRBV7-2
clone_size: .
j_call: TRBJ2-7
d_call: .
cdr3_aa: CASSPGTNIYEQYF
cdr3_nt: TGTGCCAGCAGCCCCGGGACAAATATATACGAGCAGTACTTC

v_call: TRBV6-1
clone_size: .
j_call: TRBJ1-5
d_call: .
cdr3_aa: CASSTRRGNQPQHF
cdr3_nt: TGTGCCAGCAGTACCCGTAGGGGCAATCAGCCCCAGCATTTT

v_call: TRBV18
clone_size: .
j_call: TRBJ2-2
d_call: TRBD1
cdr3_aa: CASSPQGAMNTGELFF
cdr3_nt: TGTGCCAGCTCACCGCAGGGGGCAATGAACACCGGGGAGCTGTTTTTT

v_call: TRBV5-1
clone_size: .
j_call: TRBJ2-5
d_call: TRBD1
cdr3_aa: CASSLGDREETQYF
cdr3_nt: TGCGCCAGCAGCTTGGGGGACAGGGAAGAGACCCAGTACTTC

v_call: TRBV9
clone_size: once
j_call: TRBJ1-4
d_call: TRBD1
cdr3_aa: CASSYTGGGEKLFF
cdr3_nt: TGTGCCAGCAGCTACACAGGGGGCGGTGAAAAACTGTTTTTT

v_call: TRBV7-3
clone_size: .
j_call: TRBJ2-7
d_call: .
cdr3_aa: CAPPGSVTYEQYF
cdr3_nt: TGTGCCCCCCCCGGGTCGGTTACCTACGAGCAGTACTTC

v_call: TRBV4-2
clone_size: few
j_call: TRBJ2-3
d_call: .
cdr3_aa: CASSQARLAADTQYF
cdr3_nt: TGTGCCAGCAGCCAAGCTCGGCTAGCAGCCGATACGCAGTATTTT

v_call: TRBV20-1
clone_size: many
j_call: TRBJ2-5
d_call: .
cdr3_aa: CSASLIIDQYF
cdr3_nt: TGCAGTGCTAGTCTGATTATTGACCAGTACTTC

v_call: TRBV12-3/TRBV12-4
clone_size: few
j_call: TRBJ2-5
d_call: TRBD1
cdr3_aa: CASSFPGGPGETQYF
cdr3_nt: TGTGCCAGCAGTTTTCCAGGGGGCCCCGGGGAGACCCAGTACTTC

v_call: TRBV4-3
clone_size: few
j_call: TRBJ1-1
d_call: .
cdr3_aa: CASSEAADSYTEAFF
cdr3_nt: TGCGCCAGCAGCGAAGCGGCGGACAGCTACACTGAAGCTTTCTTT

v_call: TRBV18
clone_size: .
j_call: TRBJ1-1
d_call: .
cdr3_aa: CASSLSQVKWNTEAFF
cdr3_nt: TGTGCCAGCTCACTCTCGCAGGTAAAGTGGAACACTGAAGCTTTCTTT

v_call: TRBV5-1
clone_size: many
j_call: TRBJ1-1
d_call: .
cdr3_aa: CASSSTTGRKSTEAFF
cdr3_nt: TGCGCCAGCAGCTCGACTACAGGGCGAAAATCTACTGAAGCTTTCTTT

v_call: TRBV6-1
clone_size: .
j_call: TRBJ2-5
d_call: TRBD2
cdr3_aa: CASSRSGLAFLETQYF
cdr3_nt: TGTGCCAGCAGCCGAAGTGGACTAGCCTTCTTAGAGACCCAGTACTTC

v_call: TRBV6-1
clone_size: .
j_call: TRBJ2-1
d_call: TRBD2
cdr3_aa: CASSRHSGDYNEQFF
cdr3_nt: TGTGCCAGCAGCCGACATAGCGGGGATTACAATGAGCAGTTCTTC

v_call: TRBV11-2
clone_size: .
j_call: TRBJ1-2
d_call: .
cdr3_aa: CASSPQGLNYGYTF
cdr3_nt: TGTGCCAGCAGCCCTCAGGGCCTTAACTATGGCTACACCTTC

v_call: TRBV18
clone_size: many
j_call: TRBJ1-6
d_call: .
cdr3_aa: CASQDRDNSPLHF
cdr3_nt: TGTGCCAGCCAGGACAGAGATAATTCACCCCTCCACTTT

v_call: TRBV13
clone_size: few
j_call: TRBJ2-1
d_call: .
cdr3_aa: CASSFRRGLEQFF
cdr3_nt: TGTGCCAGCAGCTTCCGCAGGGGCTTAGAGCAGTTCTTC

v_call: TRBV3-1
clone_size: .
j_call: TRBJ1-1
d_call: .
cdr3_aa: CASSQDAANTEAFF
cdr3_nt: TGTGCCAGCAGCCAAGATGCCGCTAACACTGAAGCTTTCTTT

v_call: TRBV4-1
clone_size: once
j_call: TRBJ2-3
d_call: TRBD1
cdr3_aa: CASSQMTGGTYSADTQYF
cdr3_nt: TGCGCCAGCAGCCAAATGACAGGGGGGACATACAGCGCAGATACGCAGTATTTT

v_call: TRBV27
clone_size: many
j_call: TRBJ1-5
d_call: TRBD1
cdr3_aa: CATRSPGTGANQPQHF
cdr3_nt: TGTGCCACCCGATCTCCTGGGACAGGGGCAAATCAGCCCCAGCATTTT

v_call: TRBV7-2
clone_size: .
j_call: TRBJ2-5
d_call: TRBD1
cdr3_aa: CASSLGTGALVETQYF
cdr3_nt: TGTGCCAGCAGCTTGGGGACAGGGGCGCTAGTAGAGACCCAGTACTTC

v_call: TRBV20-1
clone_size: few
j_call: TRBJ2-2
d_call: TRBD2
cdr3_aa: CSAIVAGGLTGELFF
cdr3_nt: TGCAGTGCTATAGTAGCGGGGGGGCTGACCGGGGAGCTGTTTTTT

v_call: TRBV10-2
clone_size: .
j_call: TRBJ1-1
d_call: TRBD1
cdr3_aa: CASRRTGRNTEAFF
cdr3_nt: TGCGCCAGCAGGAGGACAGGGAGGAACACTGAAGCTTTCTTT

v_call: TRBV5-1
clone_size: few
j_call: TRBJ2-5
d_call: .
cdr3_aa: CASSLAQIETETQYF
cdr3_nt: TGCGCCAGCAGCTTGGCCCAAATAGAAACAGAGACCCAGTACTTC

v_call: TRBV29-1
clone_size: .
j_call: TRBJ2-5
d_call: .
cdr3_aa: CSVEYTSTKYLLETQYF
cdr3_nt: TGCAGCGTTGAGTATACGTCTACGAAATATTTGTTAGAGACCCAGTACTTC

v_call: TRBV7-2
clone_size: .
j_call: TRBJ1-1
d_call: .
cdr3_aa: CASKPEGNTEAFF
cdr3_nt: TGTGCCAGCAAGCCGGAGGGGAACACTGAAGCTTTCTTT

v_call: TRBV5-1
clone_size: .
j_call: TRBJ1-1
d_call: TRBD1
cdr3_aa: CASSEQGTGKAFF
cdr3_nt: TGCGCCAGCAGTGAACAGGGGACGGGTAAGGCTTTCTTT

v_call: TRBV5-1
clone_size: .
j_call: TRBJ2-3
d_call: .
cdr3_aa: CASSLTQYTDTQYF
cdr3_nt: TGCGCCAGCAGCTTGACACAGTATACAGATACGCAGTATTTT

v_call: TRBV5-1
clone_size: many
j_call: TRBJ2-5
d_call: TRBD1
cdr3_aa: CASSLAGQGETQYF
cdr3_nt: TGCGCCAGCAGCTTGGCGGGACAGGGGGAGACCCAGTACTTC

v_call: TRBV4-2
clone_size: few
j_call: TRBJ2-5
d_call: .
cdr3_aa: CASSQSVGLNGETQYF
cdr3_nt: TGTGCCAGCAGCCAATCCGTCGGGCTAAATGGAGAGACCCAGTACTTC

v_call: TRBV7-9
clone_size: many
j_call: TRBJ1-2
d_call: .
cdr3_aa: CASSPARQEFYGYTF
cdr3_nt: TGTGCCAGCAGCCCCGCTCGGCAGGAGTTCTATGGCTACACCTTC

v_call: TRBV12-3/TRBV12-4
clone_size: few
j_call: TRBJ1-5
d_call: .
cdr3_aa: CASSSRQFQKPQHF
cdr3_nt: TGTGCCAGCAGTTCTAGACAGTTCCAGAAGCCCCAGCATTTT